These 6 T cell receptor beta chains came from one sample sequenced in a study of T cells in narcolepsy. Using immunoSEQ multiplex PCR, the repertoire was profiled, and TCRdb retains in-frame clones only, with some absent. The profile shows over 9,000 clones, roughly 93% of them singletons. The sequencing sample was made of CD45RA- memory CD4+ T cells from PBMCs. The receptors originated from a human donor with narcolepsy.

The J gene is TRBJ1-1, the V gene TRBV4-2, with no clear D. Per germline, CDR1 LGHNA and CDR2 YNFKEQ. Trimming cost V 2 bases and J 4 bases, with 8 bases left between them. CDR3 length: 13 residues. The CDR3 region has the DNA TGTGCCAGCAGCCAATCACGTCCCACTGAAGCTTTCTTT. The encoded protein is CASSQSRPTEAFF.

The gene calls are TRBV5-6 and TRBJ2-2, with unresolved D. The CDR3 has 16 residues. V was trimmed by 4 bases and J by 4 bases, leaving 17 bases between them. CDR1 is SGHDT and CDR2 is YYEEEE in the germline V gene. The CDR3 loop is CASSLGPRLGTGELFF. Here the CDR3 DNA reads TGTGCCAGCAGCCTAGGACCGCGCCTTGGCACCGGGGAGCTGTTTTTT.

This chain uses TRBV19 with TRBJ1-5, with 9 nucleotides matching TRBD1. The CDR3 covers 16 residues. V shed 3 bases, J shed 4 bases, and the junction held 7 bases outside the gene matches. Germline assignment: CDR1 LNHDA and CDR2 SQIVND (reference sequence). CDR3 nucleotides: TGTGCCAGTAGTATGGGCAGACAGGGGGGGAATCAGCCCCAGCATTTT. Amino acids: CASSMGRQGGNQPQHF.

The CDR3 sequence: CSVGGSGLETQYF. CDR3 bases: TGCAGCGTTGGCGGGAGCGGTCTAGAGACCCAGTACTTC. This chain links TRBV29-1 with TRBJ2-5; 7 bases line up with TRBD2. The CDR3 runs 13 residues. V shed 4 bases and J 4 bases; nucleotides not matched to a gene: 6. CDR1 and CDR2 from the germline V gene are SQVTM and ANQGSEA.

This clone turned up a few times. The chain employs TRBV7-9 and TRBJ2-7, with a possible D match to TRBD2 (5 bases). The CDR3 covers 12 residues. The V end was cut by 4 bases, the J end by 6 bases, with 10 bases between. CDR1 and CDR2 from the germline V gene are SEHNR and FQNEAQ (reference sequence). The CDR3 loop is CASSWGEGEQYF. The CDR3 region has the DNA TGTGCCAGCAGCTGGGGTGAGGGCGAGCAGTACTTC.

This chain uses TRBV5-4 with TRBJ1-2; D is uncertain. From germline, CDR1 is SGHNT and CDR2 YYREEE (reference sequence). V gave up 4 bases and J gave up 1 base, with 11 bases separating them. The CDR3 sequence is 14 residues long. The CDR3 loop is CASSLSGRNYGYTF. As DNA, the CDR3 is TGTGCCAGCAGCCTATCTGGTCGTAACTATGGCTACACCTTC.